Shown below are 26 T cell receptor beta chains from a single sample sequenced in a study of T cells in Graves' hyperthyroidism and ophthalmopathy. RNA transcripts provided the source from which TCR beta CDR3 regions were amplified. HTBI primers were the set used in a first-round RT-PCR of the TCR CDR3. TCRdb analysed the multiplex PCR reads with MiXCR anew, one entry per CDR3 protein. The sample has some 300,000 distinct CDR3 sequences; about 14% are singletons. Sequenced: blood. The receptors were sampled from a woman under 40 with Graves' hyperthyroidism that later progressed to Graves' ophthalmopathy.

The sample holds many counts of this clonotype. The gene calls are TRBV2 and TRBJ1-4; no firm D call. V was trimmed by 5 bases and J by 5 bases, leaving 15 bases between them. The CDR3 contains 15 residues. From germline, CDR1 is SNHLY and CDR2 FYNNEI. The CDR3 sequence is CASSPSGRGNEKLFF. The CDR3 DNA reads TGTGCCAGCAGTCCCTCCGGACGGGGAAATGAAAAACTGTTTTTT.

This clonotype has more than one count but fewer than ten. V and J are TRBV7-9 and TRBJ1-3; D is uncertain. V was shortened by 5 bases and J by 0 bases, with 8 bases between the two germline ends. CDR1 SEHNR and CDR2 FQNEAQ come from the germline V gene (reference sequence). The CDR3 runs 14 residues. The CDR3 here is CASSEDPSGNTIYF. Here the CDR3 DNA reads TGTGCCAGCAGCGAAGACCCCTCTGGAAACACCATATATTTT.

This clonotype showed up many times. CDR3 in DNA: TGTGCCATCAGTGGCCAAGGGGTGGATGGCTACACCTTC. Its translation: CAISGQGVDGYTF. The chain carries TRBV10-3 and TRBJ1-2; perhaps TRBD1 as D (5 bases). Germline V CDR1 and CDR2: ENHRY, SYGVKD. The CDR3 covers 13 residues. The V gene lost 4 bases and the J gene lost 6 bases, with 12 bases spanning the gap.

This clonotype came up many times. The V gene is TRBV20-1, the J gene TRBJ2-5, with 9 bases fitting TRBD2. This CDR3 contains 16 residues. V gave up 3 bases and J gave up 2 bases; unmatched junction bases: 10. Germline V gene lookup returns CDR1 DFQATT and CDR2 SNEGSKA (reference sequence). CDR3 sequence (DNA): TGCAGTGCTAGGAGTTTTAGGACTAGCGAACAAGAGACCCAGTACTTC. Amino acid sequence: CSARSFRTSEQETQYF.

This clonotype showed up just a few times. The rearrangement links TRBV18 to TRBJ2-6, with TRBD2 matching 7 bases. The CDR3 consists of 16 residues. The germline V gene has CDR1 KGHSH and CDR2 LQKENI. Trimming removed 3 bases from V and 1 base from J; junction bases left unmatched: 3. In DNA form, the CDR3 reads TGTGCCAGCTCACCCCGGGGGGATTCTGGGGCCAACGTCCTGACTTTC. Amino acids: CASSPRGDSGANVLTF.

V gene TRBV9 combines with J gene TRBJ2-5; possibly TRBD2 for D (5 bases). V lost 4 bases and J lost 0, with 10 bases in between. This CDR3 spans 14 amino acids. Germline-derived CDR1 and CDR2 are SGDLS and YYNGEE. CDR3 region: CASSPIGNQETQYF. The CDR3 DNA reads TGTGCCAGCAGCCCGATCGGGAACCAAGAGACCCAGTACTTC.

This clonotype was seen a few times. The rearrangement links TRBV28 to TRBJ1-2, with a weak D call TRBD1 (5 bases). The V end lost 5 bases, the J end lost 0 bases, and 16 bases lay between the germline ends. Germline loops: CDR1 MDHEN, CDR2 SYDVKM. The CDR3 is 16 amino acids. The CDR3 protein is CASSLPRTPSNYGYTF. DNA of the CDR3: TGTGCCAGCAGTCTACCCCGGACACCTTCTAACTATGGCTACACCTTC.

This clonotype was observed a few times. The chain joins TRBV19 to TRBJ1-5; D gene unclear. V lost 2 bases and J 4 bases, leaving 12 bases between the germline ends. Germline CDR1 and CDR2: LNHDA and SQIVND (reference sequence). The CDR3 is 15 residues long. The CDR3 coding sequence is TGTGCCAGTAGTATAACCGGGCTGGAGAATCAGCCCCAGCATTTT. Its protein is CASSITGLENQPQHF.

In the case of this clonotype: A much larger clone lies one base from this, so it may be a read error. CDR3 amino acids: CASSFTTGDTDAFF. In DNA form, the CDR3 reads TGCGCCAGCAGCTTCACCACAGGGGACACTGATGCTTTCTTT. J is TRBJ1-1 and V is TRBV5-1; 7 positions agree with TRBD1. Germline V lookup: CDR1 SGHRS, CDR2 YFSETQ. This CDR3 is 14 amino acids long.

This clonotype was detected many times. The V gene is TRBV2, the J gene TRBJ2-4; 8 bases align to TRBD1. Trimming at V came to 1 base and at J to 7 bases, leaving 12 bases not matched to a gene. CDR1 is SNHLY and CDR2 is FYNNEI in the germline V gene. CDR3 size: 17 residues. The CDR3 spells CASSEGGGQGARNIQYF. The CDR3 DNA follows: TGTGCCAGCAGTGAAGGGGGAGGACAGGGTGCCCGCAACATTCAGTACTTC.

This clonotype has a count of ten or more. The chain carries TRBV7-2 and TRBJ2-7; perhaps TRBD2 as D (5 bases). Per germline, CDR1 SGHTA and CDR2 FQGNSA. The CDR3 extends over 13 amino acids. V was trimmed by 0 bases and J by 7 bases, leaving 10 bases between them. CDR3 sequence: CASSLAGVGEQYF. DNA of the CDR3: TGTGCCAGCAGCTTAGCGGGAGTAGGGGAGCAGTACTTC. Complete variable domain (other parts from reference TRBV7-2 and TRBJ2-7): GAGVSQSPSNKVTEKGKDVELRCDPISGHTALYWYRQSLGQGLEFLIYFQGNSAPDKSGLPSDRFSAERTGGSVSTLTIQRTQQEDSAVYLCASSLAGVGEQYFGPGTRLTVT.

The gene calls are TRBV24-1 and TRBJ2-1; no definite D call. Germline CDR1 KGHDR, CDR2 SFDVKD. Trimming removed 7 bases from V and 9 bases from J, with 6 bases in between. The CDR3 sequence is 10 residues long. The CDR3 is CATRVSEQFF. CDR3 nucleotide sequence: TGTGCCACCAGGGTGAGTGAGCAGTTCTTC.

This clonotype has only a few counts. J is TRBJ1-1 and V is TRBV19; 10 bases agree with TRBD1. This CDR3 contains 16 residues. V gave up 10 bases and J gave up 3 bases; unmatched junction bases: 14. The germline CDR1 and CDR2 sequences are LNHDA and SQIVND (reference sequence). The CDR3 here is CATAVGTGDPYTEAFF. The CDR3 DNA sequence: TGTGCCACCGCCGTAGGGACAGGGGATCCCTACACTGAAGCTTTCTTT.

The table lists this clonotype with a few counts. This chain uses TRBV7-9 with TRBJ2-2, with a tentative D call TRBD1 (5 bases). This CDR3 spans 16 amino acids. CDR1 and CDR2 (germline): SEHNR, FQNEAQ (reference sequence). V lost 8 bases and J 0 bases, leaving 16 bases between the germline ends. The CDR3 region has the DNA TGTGCCAGCTCTCATACTCGACAGCCGAACACCGGGGAGCTGTTTTTT. This encodes CASSHTRQPNTGELFF.

This clonotype was seen many times. The V and J genes are TRBV18 and TRBJ2-3; 9 bases agree with TRBD2. CDR3 size: 18 residues. Germline CDR1 reads KGHSH; CDR2 reads LQKENI. Germline trimming cut 5 bases from V and 0 bases from J; bases unmatched to any gene: 12. CDR3 region: CASSSTPSGVTSTDTQYF. CDR3 nucleotides: TGTGCCAGCTCAAGCACCCCTAGCGGGGTAACTAGCACAGATACGCAGTATTTT.

This clonotype was recorded at least ten times. CDR3 coding DNA: TGTGCCAGCAGCCTTTTCTCTGAAGATCCAGAGACCCAGTACTTC. As protein: CASSLFSEDPETQYF. The V call is TRBV11-1, the J call TRBJ2-5; no clear D gene. Trimming shortened V by 5 bases and J by 4 bases, and 17 bases separated the two germline ends. CDR3 length equals 15 residues. Germline loops: CDR1 SGHAT, CDR2 FQDESV (reference sequence).

V gene TRBV6-1 combines with J gene TRBJ2-1; a weak D match, TRBD2 (6 bases). Germline V lookup: CDR1 MNHNS, CDR2 SASEGT. The CDR3 is 14 residues long. V lost 8 bases to trimming and J lost 1 base, with 12 bases between them. DNA of the CDR3: TGTGCCAGCTTTAGGGCGGGGTCCTACAATGAGCAGTTCTTC. Protein: CASFRAGSYNEQFF.

This clonotype was picked up many times. The V call is TRBV7-9, the J call TRBJ2-7; tentative D call: TRBD2 (5 bases). Per the germline V gene, CDR1 is SEHNR and CDR2 is FQNEAQ (reference sequence). The CDR3 loop spans 14 amino acids. V gave up 6 bases and J gave up 6 bases, with 18 bases separating them. The CDR3 loop is CASSHGNSFGEQYF. The CDR3 DNA reads TGTGCCAGCAGTCACGGGAACAGCTTCGGCGAGCAGTACTTC.

This clonotype was seen many times. This chain uses TRBV14 with TRBJ2-1; the D is unclear. This CDR3 region has 14 residues. CDR1 and CDR2 (germline): SGHDN, FVKESK. The germline V and J ends were trimmed by 0 bases and 7 bases, with 10 bases remaining between them. The chain's CDR3 is CASSQDIYVNEQFF. The CDR3, as DNA: TGTGCCAGCAGCCAAGATATCTATGTGAATGAGCAGTTCTTC.

This clonotype was seen more than once but under ten times. V is TRBV30 and J is TRBJ2-1; 8 nucleotides agree with TRBD2. The CDR3 is 14 amino acids. The germline CDR1 and CDR2 sequences are GTSNPN and SVGIG (reference sequence). V gave up 4 bases and J gave up 8 bases; unmatched junction bases: 10. CDR3 residues: CAWNGGGPGYEQFF. CDR3 DNA sequence: TGTGCCTGGAATGGCGGGGGGCCCGGCTATGAGCAGTTCTTC.

This clonotype occurred a few times. The chain couples TRBV4-1 to TRBJ1-2, with D uncertain. Trimming removed 0 bases at V and 8 bases at J, with 10 bases between. The V gene's germline CDR1 is MGHRA and CDR2 YSYEKL. The length of the CDR3 is 13 residues. CDR3 region: CASSQDLRAGYTF. The CDR3, as DNA: TGCGCCAGCAGCCAAGACTTGCGCGCGGGCTACACCTTC.

This clonotype was seen at least ten times. The rearrangement joins TRBV12-3 or TRBV12-4 to TRBJ1-3, with TRBD1 matching 8 bases. The CDR3 totals 12 residues. With 8 bases clipped from V and 4 bases from J, the junction kept 1 base outside the gene matches. The CDR3 loop is CASGQGGNTIYF. For the CDR3, the DNA is TGTGCCAGCGGACAGGGAGGAAACACCATATATTTT.

The table lists this clonotype with a few counts. This chain links TRBV3-2 with TRBJ2-7; TRBD1, the table's D call, lacks a check against the DNA. TRBV3-2 constitutes a pseudogene. The CDR3 runs to 15 residues. The CDR3 DNA follows: TGTGCCAGCAGCCCGGGACAGGGGCACCCCTACGAGCAGTACTTC. Protein product: CASSPGQGHPYEQYF.

This clonotype was picked up many times. The CDR3 sequence: CASSQETRGPSGTGHGYTF. CDR3 coding DNA: TGTGCCAGCAGCCAAGAAACGAGGGGACCTTCGGGGACAGGGCATGGCTACACCTTC. The chain employs TRBV3-1 and TRBJ1-2; 9 bases map to TRBD1. This CDR3 comprises 19 residues. Per the germline V gene, CDR1 is LGHDT and CDR2 is YNNKEL (reference sequence). Trimming cost V 0 bases and J 6 bases; bases outside gene matches: 17.

This chain links TRBV19 with TRBJ1-6, with D possibly being TRBD1 (5 bases). Germline loops: CDR1 LNHDA, CDR2 SQIVND (reference sequence). The CDR3 length is 14 residues. V lost 4 bases to trimming and J lost 7 bases, with 11 bases between them. CDR3 DNA: TGTGCCAGTAGTAAACCAGAGGGGAATTCACCCCTCCACTTT. Translated, it gives CASSKPEGNSPLHF.

This clonotype has ten or more counts. V is TRBV11-2 and J is TRBJ2-7; a weak D match, TRBD1 (6 bases). This CDR3 contains 15 residues. V shed 0 bases and J shed 2 bases, with 11 bases lying between them. Germline V gives CDR1 SGHAT, CDR2 FQNNGV. CDR3 residues: CASSLDPDSPYEQYF. DNA for the CDR3: TGTGCCAGCAGCTTAGACCCGGACAGTCCCTACGAGCAGTACTTC.